This T cell receptor (beta chain) was retrieved from a study of T cells after yellow fever vaccination. The overall study: SMART-Seq v4 Ultra Low Input prepared the low-cell-number fractions. Points from the study as a whole: Abundant clonotypes from the bulk population could get into FACS-sorted repertoires as contaminants. A large majority of primary-vaccination clones showed up again after the booster (approximately 95% CD4, about 87% CD8).

The study made its TCR cDNA through 5'RACE template switching. That step introduced a universal primer site along with UMIs. TCRdb recomputed calls from the 5' RACE reads with MiXCR, one row per CDR3 protein. This table has more than 350,000 distinct CDR3 sequences, 11% appearing once. This clonotype has just a few counts. The antigen remains unidentified. Source: PBMCs, taken on the day of the first yellow fever vaccination. The sequence came from a man younger than 35 who received the YFV17D yellow fever vaccine.

The CDR3 spells CASSQGTGDYEQYF. DNA for the CDR3: TGTGCCAGCAGCCAAGGGACAGGGGACTACGAGCAGTACTTC. This rearrangement joins TRBV4-2 to TRBJ2-7, with 9 nucleotides matching TRBD1. The V gene's germline CDR1 is LGHNA and CDR2 YNFKEQ. This CDR3 region has 14 residues. V lost 1 base to trimming and J lost 3 bases; unmatched junction nucleotides: 1.